This is a list of T cell receptor beta chains from one sample in a study of PD-1 blockade in classical Hodgkin lymphoma. This table comes from immunoSEQ multiplex PCR, and its TCRdb copy is limited to in-frame clones, with some not included. The sample lists around 34,000 clones, around 90% occurring once. The specimen comprised CD4+ T cells from blood, sampled at baseline. Receptors originate from a human donor with classical Hodgkin lymphoma. Both conserved end residues are trimmed from each CDR3.

J: TRBJ2-1; V: TRBV27; length: 13; CDR3: ASSLGGSRKNEQF
J: TRBJ2-3; V: TRBV9; length: 15; CDR3: ASSADLGPGSTDTQY
J: TRBJ2-3; V: TRBV20-1; length: 7; CDR3: SVGHTQY
J: TRBJ2-1; V: TRBV15; length: 14; CDR3: ATSRETGGLVNEQF
J: TRBJ2-7; V: TRBV27; length: 12; CDR3: ASSLYASGNEQY
J: TRBJ2-7; V: TRBV30; length: 12; CDR3: AWSVGAGGYEQY
J: TRBJ1-1; V: TRBV15; length: 12; CDR3: ATSRDRVGTEAF
J: TRBJ2-3; V: TRBV5-6; length: 13; CDR3: ASSLYRGPTDTQY
J: TRBJ2-1; V: TRBV7-2; length: 16; CDR3: ASSYLPGLAGRYNEQF
J: TRBJ2-7; V: TRBV2; length: 13; CDR3: ASNPLAGGPYEQY
J: TRBJ2-7; V: TRBV28; length: 15; CDR3: ASSFPILTGKSTEQY
J: TRBJ1-3; V: TRBV19; length: 14; CDR3: ASSNQGLSTGNTIY
J: TRBJ1-1; V: TRBV5-1; length: 12; CDR3: ASSGQGGNTEAF
J: TRBJ2-7; V: TRBV5-1; length: 12; CDR3: ANLDRDRTYEQY
J: TRBJ1-1; V: TRBV6-6; length: 13; CDR3: ASSSNDRGNTEAF
J: TRBJ1-5; V: TRBV19; length: 13; CDR3: ATLRTGGINQPQH
J: TRBJ1-2; V: TRBV5-1; length: 11; CDR3: ASSLGGNYGYT
J: TRBJ2-7; V: TRBV7-9; length: 11; CDR3: ASSFGTDYEQY
J: TRBJ2-7; V: TRBV5-4; length: 14; CDR3: ASSLPPGPGKDEQY
J: TRBJ1-1; V: TRBV5-1; length: 11; CDR3: ASSPYPNTEAF
J: TRBJ1-1; V: TRBV4-1; length: 15; CDR3: ASSQDGWGPGDTEAF
J: TRBJ1-4; V: TRBV4-1; length: 13; CDR3: ASSRAGGEGEKLF
J: TRBJ1-5; V: TRBV5-6; length: 12; CDR3: ASSLVGVRQPQH
J: TRBJ1-4; V: TRBV19; length: 13; CDR3: ASSTLTGGNEKLF
J: TRBJ2-7; V: TRBV6-1; length: 12; CDR3: ASSGRSQGYEQY
J: TRBJ2-3; V: TRBV5-6; length: 14; CDR3: ASSSTTSGGTDTQY
J: TRBJ1-2; V: TRBV28; length: 10; CDR3: ASSDRDYGYT
J: TRBJ1-2; V: TRBV6-1; length: 14; CDR3: ASSGPRQGANYGYT
J: TRBJ2-5; V: TRBV7-2; length: 12; CDR3: ASSFQGYQETQY
J: TRBJ2-3; V: TRBV6-1; length: 14; CDR3: ASSARSSGSTDTQY
J: TRBJ1-5; V: TRBV7-2; length: 13; CDR3: ASSSKGGGNQPQH
J: TRBJ2-3; V: TRBV11-1; length: 14; CDR3: ASSPRSSERGRPQY
J: TRBJ2-2; V: TRBV9; length: 14; CDR3: ASSNRDSELTGELF
J: TRBJ1-5; V: TRBV28; length: 13; CDR3: ASMDGTGNGQPQH
J: TRBJ2-7; V: TRBV5-1; length: 12; CDR3: ASSPGQGWNEQY
J: TRBJ1-3; V: TRBV30; length: 14; CDR3: AWSEVAARSGNTIY
J: TRBJ1-2; V: TRBV7-9; length: 12; CDR3: ASSLGQVTYGYT
J: TRBJ2-7; V: TRBV28; length: 10; CDR3: ASSLLSSEQY
J: TRBJ2-5; V: TRBV7-8; length: 12; CDR3: ASSRGQAQETQY
J: TRBJ2-1; V: TRBV10-1; length: 12; CDR3: ASSATAVANEQF
J: TRBJ2-3; V: TRBV7-9; length: 14; CDR3: ASSSPGGWDTDTQY
J: TRBJ2-1; V: TRBV6-1; length: 10; CDR3: ASSVYFNEQF